The 9 T cell receptor beta chains below come from one sample, sequenced in a study of T cells in women clearing cervical HPV infection. The assay was immunoSEQ multiplex PCR, and TCRdb's table has in-frame clones only and misses some. The sample features about 20,000 clones, with roughly 3% in its top ten. Source material: blood buffy coat. Receptors originate from a woman between 18 and 75 years old with a cervical HPV16 infection that either progressed to CIN3+ or cleared (not recorded which).

Comments on this clone: The read halts 3 residues ahead of the CDR3 end, with the missing end drawn from the germline J gene. The rearrangement links TRBV20-1 to TRBJ1-5; D is undetermined. The germline V gene has CDR1 DFQATT and CDR2 SNEGSKA (reference sequence). This CDR3 contains 15 residues. V gave up 6 bases and J gave up 1 base, with 16 bases separating them. The CDR3 protein is CSAPSGRGSNQPQHF. CDR3 bases read: TGCAGTGCCCCCTCGGGGAGAGGGAGCAATCAGCCC.

About this clone itself: A junction boundary mismatches the germline segment, possibly from a read error. The read terminates 3 residues before the CDR3 end, so the remaining end is supplied by the germline J gene. This rearrangement joins TRBV4-2 to TRBJ2-5; possibly TRBD2 for D (6 bases). This CDR3 is 15 amino acids long. Germline lookup yields CDR1 LGHNA and CDR2 YNFKEQ. Partial CDR3 DNA: TGCGCCAGCAGCAAATTGGGACTCGGGCAAGAGACC. Translation gives CASSKLGLGQET. The full CDR3 protein reads CASSKLGLGQETQYF.

A word on this clone: With the read ending 3 residues before the CDR3 end, the germline J gene is used to fill in that end. The chain combines TRBV2 with TRBJ2-5, with 9 bases aligning to TRBD2. The V segment lost 2 bases and the J segment 1 base; nucleotides outside the gene matches: 5. Germline CDR1 SNHLY, CDR2 FYNNEI. CDR3 length: 16 residues. The part of the CDR3 DNA that was read is TGTGCCAGCAGTGAAACAGCGGGGGGCTTCCAAGAGACC. Its translation: CASSETAGGFQET. The whole CDR3 sequence reads CASSETAGGFQETQYF.

In regard to this clone: The CDR3 goes on 3 residues after the read ends, and that part is filled in from the germline J gene. This chain uses TRBV11-2 with TRBJ1-6, with no clear D. CDR3 length equals 15 residues. CDR1 and CDR2 from the germline V gene are SGHAT and FQNNGV. V was trimmed by 2 bases and J by 5 bases, leaving 10 bases between them. CDR3 loop: CASSLSFPDNSPLHF. The covered CDR3 bases are TGTGCCAGCAGCTTATCTTTTCCCGATAATTCACCC.

As concerns this clone: The read falls 3 residues short of the CDR3 end, and the missing part is taken from the germline J gene. The chain recombines TRBV20-1 with TRBJ2-5, with D possibly being TRBD1 (6 bases). CDR1 is DFQATT, CDR2 SNEGSKA, per germline (reference sequence). The CDR3 is 13 amino acids. The V and J ends lost 3 bases and 1 base respectively, with 9 bases between them. The part of the CDR3 DNA that was read is TGCAGTGCTAGGAAACAGGGCCAAGAGACC. Amino acids: CSARKQGQET. In full, the CDR3 reads CSARKQGQETQYF.

As to this clone: The junction and the germline gene differ at one end; a read error may be behind it. The sequenced fragment ends 3 residues before the CDR3 boundary, so the rest is inferred from the germline J gene. This chain links TRBV4-2 with TRBJ2-2, with 8 bases that match TRBD2. CDR3 length: 16 residues. Germline CDR1 and CDR2: LGHNA and YNFKEQ. CDR3 DNA, as far as it was read: TGCGCCAGCAGCCAAGACCCCGGGACTAGGGCCGGGGAG. It yields the protein CASSQDPGTRAGE. The whole CDR3 region reads CASSQDPGTRAGELFF.

A note on this clone: The DNA ends 3 residues before the CDR3 does, and the rest of the CDR3 is filled in from the germline J gene. This sequence joins TRBV7-2 and TRBJ1-1, with no clear D. Looked up from germline, CDR1 is SGHTA and CDR2 is FQGNSA. V lost 1 base, J lost 5 bases, and 8 bases lay in between. This CDR3 has 13 residues. The chain's CDR3 is CASSLGANTEAFF. The CDR3 bases that were read are TGTGCCAGCAGCTTAGGGGCAAATACTGAA.

Points on this clone: The DNA ends 3 residues before the CDR3 does, and the rest of the CDR3 is filled in from the germline J gene. This chain connects TRBV12-3 or TRBV12-4 to TRBJ2-5, with 8 bases aligning to TRBD1. V shed 4 bases and J 2 bases; nucleotides not matched to a gene: 3. This CDR3 contains 14 residues. The CDR3 region is CASSSYRGQETQYF. The CDR3 bases that were read are TGTGCCAGCAGTTCTTACAGGGGGCAAGAGACC.

As regards this clone: The CDR3 goes on 3 residues after the read ends, and that part is filled in from the germline J gene. This chain joins TRBV2 and TRBJ1-1, with TRBD1 identical over 9 bases. The CDR3 has 12 amino acids. V trimming: 6 bases; J trimming: 6 bases; junction bases outside the gene matches: 2. Germline loops: CDR1 SNHLY, CDR2 FYNNEI. The covered CDR3 bases are TGTGCCAGCAGAACAGGGGGCCCTGAA. Translated: CASRTGGPE. The full CDR3 is CASRTGGPEAFF.